A single sample is the source of the 21 T cell receptor beta chains below, sequenced in a study of beta chain features in type 1 diabetes. Every isolated RNA sample was fully reverse transcribed, so sequencing captured expressed TCRB transcripts. Sequencing used immunoSEQ multiplex PCR; TCRdb keeps in-frame clones, though not all of them. This table holds under 950,000 clones, 15% to 20% found once. Sequenced sample: naive CD4+ T cells from blood. These receptors originate from a woman aged 18-29 years in good health.

This clone was seen more than once but under ten times. This same CDR3 is encoded by further DNA sequences in the sample. The rearrangement uses TRBV6-5 and TRBJ2-6; 7 bases fit TRBD1. From germline, CDR1 is MNHEY and CDR2 SVGAGI. The length of the CDR3 is 15 residues. V was clipped by 6 bases and J by 2 bases; unmatched bases: 4. For the CDR3, the DNA is TGTGCCAGCAGCCGACAGGGAGCTGGGGCCAACGTCCTGACTTTC. Translated: CASSRQGAGANVLTF.

The chain has TRBV6-5 and TRBJ1-3, with unresolved D. With 4 bases removed from V and 3 bases from J, the gap between germline ends came to 10 bases. The CDR3 sequence is 14 residues long. Germline CDR1 and CDR2: MNHEY and SVGAGI. The CDR3 nucleotides read TGTGCCAGCAGTTCCCGTCGGGATGGAAACACCATATATTTT. Translated: CASSSRRDGNTIYF.

About this clone itself: The junction and the germline gene differ at one end; a read error may be behind it. The sample contains more than one DNA sequence encoding this CDR3. V usage is TRBV2 and J usage is TRBJ1-2; D is undetermined. The CDR3 length is 15 residues. CDR1 and CDR2 (germline): SNHLY, FYNNEI. The CDR3 DNA is TGTGCCAGCAGTGAAGCGCCGCGCAGAAGCTATGGTTACACCTTC. It yields the protein CASSEAPRRSYGYTF.

V is TRBV28 and J is TRBJ1-2, with D perhaps matching TRBD1 (5 bases). The CDR3 length is 14 residues. Germline V CDR1 and CDR2: MDHEN, SYDVKM. With 5 bases removed from V and 4 bases from J, the gap between germline ends came to 14 bases. The CDR3 is CASSGGASGYGYTF. CDR3 sequence (DNA): TGTGCCAGCAGTGGTGGGGCTAGTGGCTATGGCTACACCTTC.

This clone occurred a few times. The chain has TRBV5-1 and TRBJ2-1; TRBD1 agrees at 9 bases. The V gene's germline CDR1 is SGHRS and CDR2 YFSETQ. The V and J ends lost 3 bases and 3 bases, in that order; junction bases with no gene match: 4. This CDR3 region has 15 residues. CDR3: CASSSPGQGYNEQFF. CDR3 in DNA: TGCGCCAGCAGCTCCCCGGGACAGGGCTACAATGAGCAGTTCTTC. The entire variable domain, with the rest obtained from reference TRBV5-1 and TRBJ2-1, is as follows: KAGVTQTPRYLIKTRGQQVTLSCSPISGHRSVSWYQQTPGQGLQFLFEYFSETQRNKGNFPGRFSGRQFSNSRSEMNVSTLELGDSALYLCASSSPGQGYNEQFFGPGTRLTVL.

The genes are TRBV7-9 and TRBJ1-5, with D unresolved. This CDR3 comprises 12 residues. Trimming pared 5 bases from V and 8 bases from J, leaving 10 bases between. Per germline, CDR1 SEHNR and CDR2 FQNEAQ (reference sequence). The CDR3 reads CASSLSGEPQHF. The DNA for the CDR3 is TGTGCCAGCAGCCTTAGCGGGGAGCCCCAGCATTTT.

This clone was found a few times. The J gene is TRBJ1-5, the V gene TRBV7-9; tentative D call: TRBD1 (6 bases). CDR3 length equals 16 residues. Trimming took off 3 bases at V and 0 bases at J, with 12 bases between the two ends. CDR1 is SEHNR and CDR2 is FQNEAQ in the germline V gene (reference sequence). Here the CDR3 reads CASSFADRNSNQPQHF. The DNA of the CDR3 is TGTGCCAGCAGCTTTGCGGACAGAAATAGCAATCAGCCCCAGCATTTT.

This clone has just a few counts. CDR3 residues: CASSRTGLAFF. DNA for the CDR3: TGTGCCAGCAGTCGTACAGGGCTGGCTTTCTTT. The chain links TRBV28 to TRBJ1-1; D is possibly TRBD1 (6 bases). V gave up 5 bases and J gave up 11 bases, with 12 bases separating them. Germline values: CDR1 MDHEN, CDR2 SYDVKM. The CDR3 runs 11 residues.

This rearrangement joins TRBV9 to TRBJ1-5, with 7 nucleotides matching TRBD1. The germline gives CDR1 SGDLS, CDR2 YYNGEE. Unmatched junction bases numbered 12, after V lost 8 bases and J lost 7 bases. CDR3 size: 14 residues. CDR3 residues: CASSTGAVGQPQHF. CDR3 DNA sequence: TGTGCCAGTTCCACAGGGGCCGTCGGGCAGCCCCAGCATTTT.

The chain uses TRBV7-9 and TRBJ2-7; D unclear. Germline V lookup: CDR1 SEHNR, CDR2 FQNEAQ (reference sequence). The germline V and J ends were trimmed by 6 bases and 2 bases, with 8 bases remaining between them. The CDR3 length is 12 residues. The DNA for the CDR3 is TGTGCCAGCAGAGTAATCCCCTACGAGCAGTACTTC. Translated, it gives CASRVIPYEQYF.

The gene calls are TRBV2 and TRBJ2-1; D is perhaps TRBD1 (5 bases). Germline CDR1 reads SNHLY; CDR2 reads FYNNEI. The V end was cut by 4 bases, the J end by 0 bases, with 10 bases between. The CDR3 is made up of 15 amino acids. CDR3 nucleotides: TGTGCCAGCAGTGTGCAGGGAAGCTCCTACAATGAGCAGTTCTTC. Protein product: CASSVQGSSYNEQFF.

This clone was observed a few times. Other DNA sequences from this sample encode an identical CDR3 as well. J is TRBJ2-7 and V is TRBV5-4; 13 positions match TRBD2. V lost 4 bases, J lost 2 bases, and 6 bases stayed unmatched. From germline, CDR1 is SGHNT and CDR2 YYREEE (reference sequence). The CDR3 contains 16 residues. In DNA, the CDR3 is TGTGCCAGCAGCCCGGGCGGGACTAGCGGGACCTACGAGCAGTACTTC. It codes for CASSPGGTSGTYEQYF.

V is TRBV4-3 and J is TRBJ2-7; the D is unclear. The CDR3 length is 14 residues. The ends were cut back, 1 base at V and 0 bases at J, with 7 bases in the middle. Germline CDR1 is LGHNA and CDR2 is YSLEER. This CDR3 reads CASSQGMSSYEQYF. CDR3 DNA sequence: TGCGCCAGCAGCCAAGGTATGAGCTCCTACGAGCAGTACTTC.

This clone was found a few times. The chain couples TRBV9 to TRBJ2-3, with 7 bases that match TRBD2. Per germline, CDR1 SGDLS and CDR2 YYNGEE. V dropped 3 bases and J dropped 0; count of bases not matched to a gene: 4. The CDR3 has 15 residues. The CDR3 DNA follows: TGTGCCAGCAGCGGGGGGAGGGCTAGCACAGATACGCAGTATTTT. Its translation: CASSGGRASTDTQYF.

The rearrangement links TRBV28 to TRBJ2-3; D unresolved. V lost 1 base and J lost 4, with 12 bases in between. In germline, CDR1 is MDHEN, CDR2 SYDVKM. The CDR3 contains 15 residues. The CDR3 coding sequence is TGTGCCAGCAGTTTATACGGTGGGAACTCAGATACGCAGTATTTT. Its translation: CASSLYGGNSDTQYF.

This chain connects TRBV19 to TRBJ2-2, with TRBD1 matching over 8 bases. The J segment lost 5 bases and the V segment lost 7 bases, leaving 6 bases of the junction unmatched. CDR1 LNHDA and CDR2 SQIVND come from the germline V gene (reference sequence). The CDR3 runs to 14 residues. The CDR3 protein is CASMWNRGTGELFF. For the CDR3, the DNA is TGTGCCAGTATGTGGAACAGGGGGACCGGGGAGCTGTTTTTT.

The V and J genes are TRBV19 and TRBJ1-5; D possibly corresponds to TRBD1 (5 bases). CDR1 and CDR2 from the germline V gene are LNHDA and SQIVND (reference sequence). V was clipped by 4 bases and J by 5 bases, with 12 bases between them. The CDR3 spans 14 residues. CDR3 sequence reads: CASSTGDGYQPQHF. CDR3 DNA sequence: TGTGCCAGTAGTACCGGGGACGGTTATCAGCCCCAGCATTTT.

This chain connects TRBV28 to TRBJ1-2; no clear D gene. The CDR3 sequence is 16 residues long. Germline assignment: CDR1 MDHEN and CDR2 SYDVKM. V lost 0 bases and J lost 0, with 11 bases in between. The CDR3 loop reads CASSLWAALPNYGYTF. The CDR3 DNA reads TGTGCCAGCAGTTTATGGGCAGCCCTTCCTAACTATGGCTACACCTTC.

The table lists this clone with a few counts. A read error may produce the germline difference seen at one junction end. The J gene is TRBJ1-2, the V gene TRBV28, with D maybe TRBD1 (6 bases). Per germline, CDR1 MDHEN and CDR2 SYDVKM. The CDR3 extends over 13 amino acids. CDR3 in amino acids: CASRTGTLYRYTF. The CDR3, as DNA: TGTGCCAGCAGAACCGGGACACTCTATCGCTACACCTTC.

This clone has only a few counts. The sample contains more than one DNA sequence encoding this CDR3. The gene calls are TRBV19 and TRBJ1-1, with 7 nucleotides matching TRBD1. Germline V gene data show CDR1 as LNHDA and CDR2 as SQIVND (reference sequence). The length of the CDR3 is 13 residues. The V segment lost 3 bases and the J segment 3 bases; nucleotides outside the gene matches: 1. The CDR3 sequence: CASSITGDTEAFF. CDR3 nucleotide sequence: TGTGCCAGTAGTATTACAGGGGACACTGAAGCTTTCTTT. Full variable domain (missing parts from reference TRBV19 and TRBJ1-1): DGGITQSPKYLFRKEGQNVTLSCEQNLNHDAMYWYRQDPGQGLRLIYYSQIVNDFQKGDIAEGYSVSREKKESFPLTVTSAQKNPTAFYLCASSITGDTEAFFGQGTRLTVV.

This chain connects TRBV5-1 to TRBJ1-5, with 8 bases aligning to TRBD1. V gave up 7 bases and J gave up 0 bases; unmatched junction bases: 3. From germline, CDR1 is SGHRS and CDR2 YFSETQ. This CDR3 has 14 residues. This CDR3 is CASSGQDSNQPQHF. The CDR3 bases are TGCGCCAGCTCGGGACAGGATAGCAATCAGCCCCAGCATTTT.